One and the same sample provided the 17 T cell receptor beta chains below, sequenced in a study of blood T cell repertoires in COVID-19. Some clones are missing from TCRdb's copy, which holds only in-frame ones; the method was immunoSEQ multiplex PCR. The sample lists 61,000 or so clones, 85% to 90% occurring once. The sample consisted of peripheral blood. The receptor source for this set is a woman of 80 years or more with active COVID-19.

This chain connects TRBV10-3 to TRBJ2-2; D uncertain. CDR1 and CDR2 from the germline V gene are ENHRY and SYGVKD. The length of the CDR3 is 16 residues. V gave up 4 bases and J gave up 8 bases, with 20 bases separating them. The CDR3 region is CAISVSRGRPPGELFF. Written as DNA, the CDR3 is TGTGCCATCAGTGTTTCCCGAGGTAGACCCCCTGGGGAGCTGTTTTTT.

V and J are TRBV5-6 and TRBJ1-2, with D perhaps TRBD1 (5 bases). Germline V lookup: CDR1 SGHDT, CDR2 YYEEEE. CDR3 length: 14 amino acids. The germline V and J ends were trimmed by 4 bases and 4 bases, with 14 bases remaining between them. The CDR3 loop reads CASSPAGRGYGYTF. In DNA form, the CDR3 reads TGTGCCAGCAGCCCGGCCGGAAGGGGCTATGGCTACACCTTC.

The chain employs TRBV6-5 and TRBJ1-6, with 7 positions matching TRBD1. After removal of 6 bases from V and 12 bases from J, the junction contained 8 bases not matched to a gene. The CDR3 is 13 residues long. Germline V gene sequence: CDR1 MNHEY, CDR2 SVGAGI. CDR3 loop: CASSADRERPLHF. CDR3 nucleotides: TGTGCCAGCAGCGCCGACAGGGAAAGACCCCTCCACTTT.

The chain combines TRBV5-1 with TRBJ2-1; 11 nucleotides agree with TRBD2. Germline V gene lookup returns CDR1 SGHRS and CDR2 YFSETQ. The V segment lost 4 bases and the J segment 9 bases; nucleotides outside the gene matches: 15. CDR3 length equals 17 residues. CDR3 sequence (DNA): TGCGCCAGCAGCCTCGACCCCACTAGCGGGGGCGGGGGTGAGCAGTTCTTC. Amino acid sequence: CASSLDPTSGGGGEQFF.

This clone was seen just once. This chain connects TRBV5-8 to TRBJ2-1; a weak D match, TRBD2 (6 bases). Germline lookup yields CDR1 SGHTS and CDR2 YDEGEE. V was cut by 2 bases and J by 4 bases, with 16 bases left in between. The CDR3 covers 16 residues. The CDR3 bases are TGTGCCAGCAGCTTCAGGGCGGGGCGGGATTACAATGAGCAGTTCTTC. Its translation is CASSFRAGRDYNEQFF. Using reference TRBV5-8 and TRBJ2-1 for the parts outside the CDR3, the full variable domain is EAGVTQSPTHLIKTRGQQATLRCSPISGHTSVYWYQQALGLGLQFLLWYDEGEERNRGNFPPRFSGRQFPNYSSELNVNALELEDSALYLCASSFRAGRDYNEQFFGPGTRLTVL.

The chain combines TRBV7-9 with TRBJ1-6; 7 bases match TRBD1. V lost 6 bases to trimming and J lost 10 bases; unmatched junction nucleotides: 6. The germline V gene encodes CDR1 SEHNR and CDR2 FQNEAQ (reference sequence). CDR3 size: 13 residues. The CDR3, as DNA: TGTGCCAGCAGTCGGGACAGTGCCTCACCCCTCCACTTT. It encodes CASSRDSASPLHF.

The chain links TRBV11-1 to TRBJ1-4; 7 nucleotides align to TRBD1. The trim removed 5 bases at V and 8 bases at J, leaving 8 bases unmatched. The CDR3 is 14 residues long. Germline V gene sequence: CDR1 SGHAT, CDR2 FQDESV (reference sequence). CDR3 sequence: CASSQTGSREKLFF. The CDR3 nucleotides read TGTGCCAGCAGCCAGACAGGGAGTCGAGAAAAACTGTTTTTT.

The chain employs TRBV7-2 and TRBJ2-7; a weak D match, TRBD1 (6 bases). Germline loops: CDR1 SGHTA, CDR2 FQGNSA. Trimming stripped 5 bases from V and 3 bases from J, with 14 bases between. The CDR3 contains 14 residues. In DNA form, the CDR3 reads TGTGCCAGCAGCCCGCAGTCCAGGGGCTACGAGCAGTACTTC. This encodes CASSPQSRGYEQYF.

In this sample, this clone turned up a few times. This chain joins TRBV4-2 and TRBJ2-1, with 15 positions matching TRBD2. Trimming at V came to 4 bases and at J to 0 bases, leaving 7 bases not matched to a gene. The CDR3 consists of 19 residues. CDR1 is LGHNA, CDR2 YNFKEQ, per germline. The CDR3 is CASSPGLAGGSSSYNEQFF. CDR3 DNA sequence: TGTGCCAGCAGCCCCGGACTAGCGGGGGGGTCTAGCTCCTACAATGAGCAGTTCTTC.

V gene TRBV5-6 combines with J gene TRBJ2-7; possibly TRBD1 for D (6 bases). Germline V gene sequence: CDR1 SGHDT, CDR2 YYEEEE. The V gene lost 4 bases and the J gene lost 7 bases, with 18 bases spanning the gap. The CDR3 length is 14 residues. In nucleotides, the CDR3 is TGTGCCAGCAGCCGGTGGGGGCCTGGTTGGGAGCAGTACTTC. It is translated as CASSRWGPGWEQYF.

The rearrangement links TRBV4-3 to TRBJ2-3, with TRBD1 matching 10 bases. The germline V gene has CDR1 LGHNA and CDR2 YSLEER. The CDR3 is made up of 16 amino acids. Trimming cost V 2 bases and J 3 bases; bases outside gene matches: 5. The CDR3 nucleotides read TGCGCCAGCAGCCAATCGACAGGGGGCCGGACAGATACGCAGTATTTT. It translates to CASSQSTGGRTDTQYF.

The rearrangement uses TRBV9 and TRBJ2-3; unclear D gene. The V gene's germline CDR1 is SGDLS and CDR2 YYNGEE. This CDR3 comprises 13 residues. V lost 5 bases, J lost 1 base, and 8 bases lay in between. The CDR3 loop reads CASSAHRTDTQYF. Here the CDR3 DNA reads TGTGCCAGCAGTGCACACCGCACAGATACGCAGTATTTT. The entire variable domain, with the rest obtained from reference TRBV9 and TRBJ2-3, is as follows: DSGVTQTPKHLITATGQRVTLRCSPRSGDLSVYWYQQSLDQGLQFLIQYYNGEERAKGNILERFSAQQFPDLHSELNLSSLELGDSALYFCASSAHRTDTQYFGPGTRLTVL.

The chain has TRBV3-1 (or the pseudogene TRBV3-2) and TRBJ2-1; 15 positions agree with TRBD2. The CDR3 is 15 amino acids. The trim removed 4 bases at V and 9 bases at J, leaving 4 bases unmatched. Germline CDR1 and CDR2: LGHDT and YNNKEL (reference sequence). In nucleotides, the CDR3 is TGTGCCAGCAGCCCATGGACTAGCGGGGGGGCTGAGCAGTTCTTC. Its translation: CASSPWTSGGAEQFF.

The CDR3 region has the DNA TGTGCCTGGAGTGTACAGGGGACAGATACGCAGTATTTT. Amino acid sequence: CAWSVQGTDTQYF. The J gene is TRBJ2-3, the V gene TRBV30, with TRBD1 matching 7 bases. Per the germline V gene, CDR1 is GTSNPN and CDR2 is SVGIG (reference sequence). The junction had 0 bases not matched to a gene; V was cut back by 0 bases and J by 3 bases. CDR3 length equals 13 residues.

This chain joins TRBV7-6 and TRBJ1-1, with 11 nucleotides matching TRBD1. CDR1 is SGHVS, CDR2 FNYEAQ, per germline. Trimming took 1 base from V and 5 from J; bases not matched to a gene: 3. CDR3 length: 15 amino acids. The CDR3 DNA sequence: TGTGCCAGCAGCTTAGTGGGACAGGGGGGGACTGAAGCTTTCTTT. It is translated as CASSLVGQGGTEAFF. Variable domain in full (rest from reference TRBV7-6 and TRBJ1-1): GAGVSQSPRYKVTKRGQDVALRCDPISGHVSLYWYRQALGQGPEFLTYFNYEAQQDKSGLPNDRFSAERPEGSISTLTIQRTEQRDSAMYRCASSLVGQGGTEAFFGQGTRLTVV.

This clone was detected once. The genes are TRBV18 and TRBJ2-7; D is perhaps TRBD1 (6 bases). Germline CDR1 KGHSH, CDR2 LQKENI. The V end was cut by 0 bases, the J end by 0 bases, with 9 bases between. This CDR3 spans 15 amino acids. The CDR3 loop is CASSPPGHRSYEQYF. The CDR3 nucleotides are TGTGCCAGCTCACCACCGGGACATCGCTCCTACGAGCAGTACTTC.

The chain carries TRBV6-2 or TRBV6-3 and TRBJ2-2, with D maybe TRBD1 (6 bases). The germline V gene encodes CDR1 MNHEY and CDR2 SVGEGT. Deletions cut 6 bases from V and 5 bases from J, with 19 bases between. The CDR3 covers 16 residues. The CDR3 loop reads CASRPLGAVRTGELFF. The CDR3 nucleotides read TGTGCCAGCAGGCCTCTGGGGGCGGTAAGGACCGGGGAGCTGTTTTTT.